This T cell receptor beta chain derives from a study of T cells expressing NK-cell markers (dated by TCRdb to between 2020 and 2021). Broadly, across the study: Three sorted T-cell subsets (CD3+CD56+NKG2C+, CD3+CD56+NKG2C- and CD3+CD56-NKG2C+) from 7 to 9 donors had their TCR beta-chain repertoires profiled. Among the eight sequenced donors, seven were HCMV-seropositive and one was HCMV-seronegative. The study sequenced eight donors, all healthy volunteers chosen at random: three men and five women. Illumina HiSeq 2000/2500, MiSeq or NextSeq was used to sequence libraries as 2 x 150 bp reads.

The sample was run on an Illumina HiSeq 2000. The TCR beta cDNA libraries were made using 5'RACE template switching, a step that added both a universal primer site and unique molecular identifiers. cDNA synthesis was primed from the TCR beta constant segment and was followed by two successive PCR amplification steps. In the original analysis: MIGEC was used to demultiplex reads and group reads by UMI, and MiTCR was used to assemble and quantify clonotypes. Only TCR cDNA sequences supported by at least two reads were kept to exclude erroneous sequences. Downstream repertoire analysis used the tcR package, and clonotypes were matched across fractions by CDR3 nucleotide sequence plus V segment. Antigen specificity was annotated against VDJdb with VDJmatch, allowing one amino acid substitution in CDR3. With the reads reprocessed by TCRdb, a single entry stands for each CDR3 protein sequence and no DNA is reported. TCRdb's processing, not the authors' own work, is the source of the V and J calls. The sample's table covers under 500,000 distinct CDR3 sequences. Clones ranked in the top ten supply 7.3% of the sample.

Counted from cysteine to phenylalanine, this CDR3 has 16 amino acids. DNA for this receptor is not on file. In the germline V gene, CDR1 corresponds to SGHVS and CDR2 to FQNEAQ. A commercial ELISA kit detecting HCMV-specific IgG in serum was used to determine HCMV serostatus. Ficoll density gradient centrifugation was used to isolate peripheral blood mononuclear cells from blood. What the study reported, not specific to this receptor: For six donors, the dominant CD3+CD56+NKG2C+ clonotypes were among the top 10 CD8+ clonotypes and accounted for about 1.0-7.5% of CD8+ T cells. Whether the expanded NKG2C-expressing T cell clones were specific for HCMV antigens was left unclear. Those dominant clonotypes were again the most abundant among CD3+CD56-NKG2C+ cells in a handful of donors, at about 25-65%.

With regard to this clonotype: Its antigen is unknown.

The receptor chain draws on TRBV7-8 and TRBJ2-5; TCRdb outputs TRBD1, but without DNA this stays unchecked. The source is a woman aged 18 to 69 in good health. Sequencing input: blood T cells: a sorted CD56 or NKG2C T cell subset, CD4+ or CD8+ T cells, or bulk PBMC T cells (not recorded which). The CDR3 reads CASSPLSSGVGETQYF.